One and the same sample provided the 4 T cell receptor beta chains below, sequenced in a study of cytomegalovirus exposure and HLA in healthy donors (TCRdb year 2017). The library was made by the immunoSEQ multiplex PCR assay. For the multiplex PCR, a mixture combining 60 forward primers for TCR Vbeta segments and 13 reverse primers for TCR Jbeta segments was used. TCRdb retrieved this table from immuneACCESS and kept in-frame rearrangements only. Not all clones are present; in checked studies, unresolved V genes account for under half, and no reason is known for the remainder. The sample table holds approximately 93,000 clones. The top ten clonotypes cover about 3.4% of the sample. The sample consisted of PBMCs. The receptors here all came from a woman between 25 and 40 years old in good health and CMV-seronegative.

This sequence joins TRBV27 and TRBJ1-1; tentative D call: TRBD1 (6 bases). CDR3 size: 16 residues. The germline V gene encodes CDR1 MNHEY and CDR2 SMNVEV (reference sequence). The V end lost 3 bases, the J end lost 0 bases, and 14 bases lay between the germline ends. CDR3 in amino acids: CASSFSAGVMNTEAFF. DNA of the CDR3: TGTGCCAGCAGTTTTTCGGCAGGGGTAATGAACACTGAAGCTTTCTTT.

As DNA, the CDR3 is TGTGCCAGCAGCTTAGATCTGGCGGGGGCCGGGAACAATGAGCAGTTCTTC. It codes for CASSLDLAGAGNNEQFF. The chain employs TRBV7-9 and TRBJ2-1, with a weak D call TRBD2 (7 bases). The CDR3 runs 17 residues. Germline V lookup: CDR1 SEHNR, CDR2 FQNEAQ (reference sequence). V gave up 1 base and J gave up 5 bases, with 18 bases separating them.

The chain is built from TRBV5-6 and TRBJ2-1; a weak D match, TRBD2 (6 bases). Looked up from germline, CDR1 is SGHDT and CDR2 is YYEEEE. Trimming removed 3 bases at V and 5 bases at J, with 21 bases between. This CDR3 region has 17 residues. This chain's CDR3 is CASSWDSFGGPNNEQFF. The CDR3 DNA reads as TGTGCCAGCAGCTGGGACTCTTTTGGGGGTCCCAACAATGAGCAGTTCTTC.

The V gene is TRBV19, the J gene TRBJ1-1; TRBD1 matches at 8 bases. Unmatched junction bases numbered 3, after V lost 8 bases and J lost 4 bases. Looked up from germline, CDR1 is LNHDA and CDR2 is SQIVND (reference sequence). The CDR3 runs 12 residues. The CDR3 loop is CASGQGTTEAFF. The CDR3 DNA sequence: TGTGCCAGTGGACAGGGTACCACTGAAGCTTTCTTT.